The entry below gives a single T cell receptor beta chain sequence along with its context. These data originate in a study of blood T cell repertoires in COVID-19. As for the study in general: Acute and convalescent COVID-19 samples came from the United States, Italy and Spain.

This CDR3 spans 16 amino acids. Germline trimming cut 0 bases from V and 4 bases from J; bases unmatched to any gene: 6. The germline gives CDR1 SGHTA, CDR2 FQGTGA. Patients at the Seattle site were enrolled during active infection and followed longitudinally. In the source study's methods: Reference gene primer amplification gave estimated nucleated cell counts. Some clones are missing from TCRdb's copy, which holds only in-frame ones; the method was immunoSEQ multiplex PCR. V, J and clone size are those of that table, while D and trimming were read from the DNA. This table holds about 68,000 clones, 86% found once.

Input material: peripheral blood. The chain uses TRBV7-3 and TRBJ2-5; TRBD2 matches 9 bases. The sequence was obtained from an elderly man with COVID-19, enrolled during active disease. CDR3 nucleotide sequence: TGTGCCAGCAGCTTAACCCGGACTAGCGTGGGAGAGACCCAGTACTTC. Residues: CASSLTRTSVGETQYF.